These 22 T cell receptor beta chains came from one sample sequenced in a study of cytomegalovirus exposure and HLA in healthy donors. PCR primers comprised 60 Vbeta and 13 Jbeta primers. Only in-frame clones appear in the TCRdb table, and some are missing; sequencing was by immunoSEQ multiplex PCR. The sample has under 200,000 clones, 65% to 85% seen once. Sequenced input: PBMCs. These receptor sequences come from a woman aged 25 to 39 in good health and CMV-seropositive.

This clone was detected a few times. The gene calls are TRBV10-2 and TRBJ2-7; D not resolved. V lost 6 bases, J lost 2 bases, and 14 bases lay in between. The CDR3 is 14 residues long. Germline V gene data show CDR1 as WSHSY and CDR2 as SAAADI. As DNA, the CDR3 is TGCGCCAGCAGGGAAACCGGGTCCACCTACGAGCAGTACTTC. The encoded protein is CASRETGSTYEQYF.

The chain carries TRBV4-1 and TRBJ2-2, with TRBD2 as a possible D gene (5 bases). The CDR3 covers 13 residues. V was shortened by 4 bases and J by 5 bases, with 8 bases between the two germline ends. Per germline, CDR1 MGHRA and CDR2 YSYEKL. The CDR3 region is CASSRTGTGELFF. CDR3 sequence (DNA): TGCGCCAGCAGCCGGACGGGAACCGGGGAGCTGTTTTTT.

The J gene is TRBJ2-1, the V gene TRBV7-8; a weak D match, TRBD1 (6 bases). The V gene's germline CDR1 is SGHVS and CDR2 FQNEAQ. The CDR3 length is 17 residues. V was cut by 0 bases and J by 1 base, with 13 bases left in between. The CDR3 reads CASSLALTGPSYNEQFF. CDR3 bases: TGTGCCAGCAGCTTAGCGTTAACAGGGCCTTCCTACAATGAGCAGTTCTTC.

In its sample, this clone was seen a few times. This chain uses TRBV4-2 with TRBJ1-5; D might be TRBD1 (6 bases). The germline V gene encodes CDR1 LGHNA and CDR2 YNFKEQ. This CDR3 is 15 amino acids long. Trimming stripped 0 bases from V and 6 bases from J, with 12 bases between. The CDR3, as DNA: TGTGCCAGCAGCCAAGAAGTACAGGGTACTCAGCCCCAGCATTTT. It is translated as CASSQEVQGTQPQHF.

The chain has TRBV7-9 and TRBJ2-5; D ambiguous. Germline values: CDR1 SEHNR, CDR2 FQNEAQ (reference sequence). V lost 1 base to trimming and J lost 6 bases, with 6 bases between them. The CDR3 spans 12 residues. Written as DNA, the CDR3 is TGTGCCAGCAGCTTAGAATTCAAGACCCAGTACTTC. Translation: CASSLEFKTQYF.

This rearrangement joins TRBV18 to TRBJ1-3; D is unclear. CDR1 is KGHSH, CDR2 LQKENI, per germline. Trimming left V 6 bases short and J 0 bases short, with 12 bases between. The CDR3 contains 15 residues. The CDR3 spells CASSQTDTSGNTIYF. Here the CDR3 DNA reads TGTGCCAGCTCGCAAACCGACACCTCTGGAAACACCATATATTTT.

This sequence joins TRBV5-4 and TRBJ2-5; possibly TRBD1 for D (5 bases). The end of the DNA fits TRBJ2-7 better, so the J call may be wrong. Germline V lookup: CDR1 SGHNT, CDR2 YYREEE (reference sequence). CDR3 length equals 13 residues. The CDR3 nucleotides read TGTGCCAGCAGCTTGCAGGGTACGGACGAGCAGTACTTC. It codes for CASSLQGTDEQYF.

The chain links TRBV19 to TRBJ1-5, with D perhaps TRBD1 (6 bases). V was trimmed by 4 bases and J by 2 bases, leaving 9 bases between them. The CDR3 length is 14 residues. Germline V lookup: CDR1 LNHDA, CDR2 SQIVND (reference sequence). CDR3 amino acids: CASSRAGGNQPQHF. The DNA of the CDR3 is TGTGCCAGTAGTAGGGCAGGGGGCAATCAGCCCCAGCATTTT.

The chain links TRBV6-5 to TRBJ2-1; TRBD1 might be the D (6 bases). This CDR3 region has 12 residues. With 5 bases removed from V and 9 bases from J, the gap between germline ends came to 11 bases. CDR1 and CDR2 (germline): MNHEY, SVGAGI. As DNA, the CDR3 is TGTGCCAGCAGTCAGCAGGGGCTTGAGCAGTTCTTC. It yields the protein CASSQQGLEQFF.

J is TRBJ1-6 and V is TRBV7-8, with 7 bases identical to TRBD1. With 5 bases clipped from V and 14 bases from J, the junction kept 12 bases outside the gene matches. This CDR3 contains 14 residues. Germline V CDR1 and CDR2: SGHVS, FQNEAQ. The CDR3 spells CASSLHPRGSTLHF. The CDR3 nucleotides are TGTGCCAGCAGCCTACATCCCAGGGGGTCGACCCTCCACTTT.

Comments on this clone: The junction and the germline gene differ at one end; a read error may be behind it. The chain employs TRBV18 and TRBJ2-1; D remains ambiguous. The CDR3 length is 14 residues. In germline, CDR1 is KGHSH, CDR2 LQKENI. CDR3 sequence reads: CASSPPSVYHEQFF. CDR3 DNA sequence: TGTGCCAGCTCACCACCTTCCGTCTACCATGAGCAGTTCTTC.

This clone was seen once. The chain links TRBV5-1 to TRBJ2-2; 7 positions match TRBD2. Germline trimming cut 2 bases from V and 7 bases from J; bases unmatched to any gene: 11. The CDR3 is 16 residues long. CDR1 SGHRS and CDR2 YFSETQ come from the germline V gene. CDR3 DNA sequence: TGCGCCAGCAGCTTAAGAGCGGGGACGACGGGCGGGGAGCTGTTTTTT. Residues: CASSLRAGTTGGELFF.

This chain joins TRBV27 and TRBJ2-7, with D possibly being TRBD1 (6 bases). Per the germline V gene, CDR1 is MNHEY and CDR2 is SMNVEV (reference sequence). This CDR3 has 12 amino acids. V shed 6 bases and J shed 3 bases, with 9 bases lying between them. The CDR3 DNA sequence: TGTGCCAGCAGAGACAGGTTCTACGAGCAGTACTTC. It translates to CASRDRFYEQYF.

This clone showed up just a few times. V is TRBV7-3 and J is TRBJ2-6; D is unclear. V lost 1 base to trimming and J lost 3 bases, with 7 bases between them. Germline-derived CDR1 and CDR2 are SGHTA and FQGTGA. CDR3 length: 15 residues. CDR3 sequence (DNA): TGTGCCAGCAGCTTAAGAGGTATTGGGGCCAACGTCCTGACTTTC. Translated: CASSLRGIGANVLTF.

CDR3 bases: TGTGCCAGCAGTCCCAGGGGGCGTCGGGTCAATGAGCAGTTCTTC. Translation: CASSPRGRRVNEQFF. This rearrangement joins TRBV27 to TRBJ2-1; TRBD1 matches 8 bases. Losses at the gene ends were 5 bases for V and 6 bases for J; bases not matched to a gene: 9. Germline values: CDR1 MNHEY, CDR2 SMNVEV (reference sequence). This CDR3 comprises 15 residues.

The gene calls are TRBV29-1 and TRBJ2-1; TRBD2 matches at 15 bases. Germline V gene data show CDR1 as SQVTM and CDR2 as ANQGSEA. This CDR3 has 16 residues. V lost 4 bases and J lost 5; bases outside the gene matches: 6. DNA of the CDR3: TGCAGCGTTGGGGGACTAGCGGGGGGACGCGACAATGAGCAGTTCTTC. This gives the protein CSVGGLAGGRDNEQFF.

The chain has TRBV4-2 and TRBJ1-2; D is unclear. The CDR3 is 15 residues long. With 0 bases removed from V and 0 bases from J, the gap between germline ends came to 8 bases. The germline V gene encodes CDR1 LGHNA and CDR2 YNFKEQ. The CDR3 spells CASSQDLLSNYGYTF. The CDR3 DNA follows: TGTGCCAGCAGCCAAGATCTCTTATCTAACTATGGCTACACCTTC.

The CDR3 region has the DNA TGTGCCAGCAGTTACTCGATTACAGCCAACACTGAAGCTTTCTTT. Translating gives CASSYSITANTEAFF. The chain links TRBV6-5 to TRBJ1-1; D remains ambiguous. CDR3 length: 15 residues. Trimming cost V 0 bases and J 2 bases, with 10 bases left between them. The V gene's germline CDR1 is MNHEY and CDR2 SVGAGI.

This rearrangement joins TRBV23-1 to TRBJ2-2; D is undetermined. TRBV23-1 is flagged as an ORF with uncertain function. CDR3 length: 16 amino acids. Deletions cut 2 bases from V and 0 bases from J, with 10 bases between. The CDR3 coding sequence is TGCGCCAGCAGTCAACTCGACAAAGCGAACACCGGGGAGCTGTTTTTT. Protein product: CASSQLDKANTGELFF.

V is TRBV2 and J is TRBJ2-7, with a possible D match to TRBD1 (5 bases). The V end lost 2 bases, the J end lost 3 bases, and 11 bases lay between the germline ends. The germline V gene encodes CDR1 SNHLY and CDR2 FYNNEI. This CDR3 region has 14 residues. The CDR3 nucleotides read TGTGCCAGCAGTGAACAGGGTTTTCTCTACGAGCAGTACTTC. It encodes CASSEQGFLYEQYF. Using reference TRBV2 and TRBJ2-7 for the parts outside the CDR3, the full variable domain is EPEVTQTPSHQVTQMGQEVILRCVPISNHLYFYWYRQILGQKVEFLVSFYNNEISEKSEIFDDQFSVERPDGSNFTLKIRSTKLEDSAMYFCASSEQGFLYEQYFGPGTRLTVT.

The table lists this clone with a few counts. The chain joins TRBV6-1 to TRBJ2-3; 9 bases are a match to TRBD2. V lost 2 bases, J lost 1 base, and 10 bases stayed unmatched. CDR3 length equals 18 residues. Per germline, CDR1 MNHNS and CDR2 SASEGT. The CDR3 protein is CASSEYLPSGGRTDTQYF. The DNA for the CDR3 is TGTGCCAGCAGTGAATATCTCCCGAGCGGGGGGCGCACAGATACGCAGTATTTT.

This clone was recorded a few times. This chain uses TRBV6-1 with TRBJ1-5; D remains unclear. This CDR3 has 18 residues. CDR1 is MNHNS, CDR2 SASEGT, per germline. Trimming removed 4 bases from V and 2 bases from J, with 21 bases in between. CDR3 in amino acids: CASSGPTRSRIGNQPQHF. CDR3 DNA sequence: TGTGCCAGCAGTGGGCCGACTAGGAGTAGGATCGGCAATCAGCCCCAGCATTTT.